These 32 T cell receptor beta chains were all obtained from the same sample, sequenced in a study of metastatic and nonmetastatic thyroid tumors. TCRdb re-called clones via MiXCR from the PCR reads. Among about 13,000 clones listed, around a third were seen once. Prior to thyroid surgery, none of the patients had received any treatment. The sample taken for sequencing was tumor tissue. These TCRs come from a male donor with papillary thyroid cancer or a benign thyroid nodule (not recorded which). Some clones in this sample may be carry-over from other donors' samples.

CDR3 loop: CAWRGQGRNTEAFF. The CDR3 DNA follows: TGTGCCTGGCGTGGCCAGGGACGGAACACTGAAGCTTTCTTT. V usage is TRBV30 and J usage is TRBJ1-1; the D gene is possibly TRBD1 (5 bases). CDR1 GTSNPN and CDR2 SVGIG come from the germline V gene (reference sequence). The CDR3 is 14 residues long. The V and J ends lost 5 bases and 1 base respectively, with 14 bases between them.

This clone was recorded only once. This chain joins TRBV11-2 and TRBJ2-7; D could derive from TRBD1 or TRBD2 (5 bases each). The CDR3 runs 16 residues. Trimming took 4 bases from V and 2 from J, leaving 18 bases between them. Germline V CDR1 and CDR2: SGHAT, FQNNGV. CDR3 protein: CASSSPGANGAYEQYF. The CDR3 nucleotides read TGTGCCAGCAGCTCCCCCGGGGCAAATGGTGCCTACGAGCAGTACTTC.

This clone was seen more than once but under ten times. CDR3 DNA: TGTGCCAGCCGCTTGGAGTTGGGACAGAAAACTGAAGCTTTCTTT. Protein sequence: CASRLELGQKTEAFF. The V and J genes are TRBV6-1 and TRBJ1-1; 7 nucleotides match TRBD1. There are 15 residues in the CDR3. Germline V gene lookup returns CDR1 MNHNS and CDR2 SASEGT. The V segment lost 8 bases and the J segment 5 bases; nucleotides outside the gene matches: 14.

This clone has only a few counts. The chain couples TRBV6-1 to TRBJ2-7; D is ambiguous. CDR1 is MNHNS, CDR2 SASEGT, per germline. Trimming took off 6 bases at V and 2 bases at J, with 14 bases between the two ends. CDR3 length equals 14 residues. This chain's CDR3 is CASSSSPGPYEQYF. The CDR3 DNA reads as TGTGCCAGCAGCTCCTCGCCTGGCCCCTACGAGCAGTACTTC.

By sample fraction, this clone is medium-sized. This chain's CDR3 is CASSFQGGETEQFF. The CDR3, as DNA: TGTGCCAGCAGCTTTCAGGGGGGAGAGACTGAGCAGTTCTTC. The J gene is TRBJ2-1, the V gene TRBV7-9, with D tentatively TRBD1 (7 bases). Germline CDR1 reads SEHNR; CDR2 reads FQNEAQ (reference sequence). V gave up 3 bases and J gave up 9 bases, with 15 bases separating them. The CDR3 has 14 amino acids.

The genes are TRBV11-2 and TRBJ2-2, with 7 bases fitting TRBD2. The CDR3 runs 16 residues. The germline gives CDR1 SGHAT, CDR2 FQNNGV. After removal of 8 bases from V and 2 bases from J, the junction contained 11 bases not matched to a gene. The CDR3 nucleotides read TGTGCCAGCGGAGCCTTCCGGGGACTAAACACCGGGGAGCTGTTTTTT. This encodes CASGAFRGLNTGELFF.

The chain couples TRBV11-2 to TRBJ1-6; D perhaps matches TRBD1 (6 bases). With 5 bases removed from V and 6 bases from J, the gap between germline ends came to 20 bases. Germline loops: CDR1 SGHAT, CDR2 FQNNGV. The CDR3 has 17 residues. CDR3 sequence: CASSQGRGRSRNSPLHF. CDR3 DNA sequence: TGTGCCAGCAGCCAGGGGCGGGGGCGTAGTCGTAATTCACCCCTCCACTTT.

CDR3 nucleotide sequence: TGCAGTGCTGCGACCGGGACAGTAAATTCAAATCAGCCCCAGCATTTT. It translates to CSAATGTVNSNQPQHF. This chain joins TRBV20-1 and TRBJ1-5, with 7 bases fitting TRBD1. With V trimmed by 5 bases and J by 4 bases, 14 bases remained unmatched. The CDR3 has 16 residues. Per the germline V gene, CDR1 is DFQATT and CDR2 is SNEGSKA (reference sequence).

This clone was found a few times. The V call is TRBV20-1, the J call TRBJ2-1; a possible D gene is TRBD1 (5 bases). The CDR3 totals 15 residues. Germline V gene sequence: CDR1 DFQATT, CDR2 SNEGSKA (reference sequence). The ends were cut back, 3 bases at V and 6 bases at J, with 18 bases in the middle. The CDR3 region is CSASLRTTNLNEQFF. CDR3 DNA sequence: TGCAGTGCTAGCTTGAGGACAACCAACCTCAATGAGCAGTTCTTC.

The table lists this clone with a count of one. The chain carries TRBV20-1 and TRBJ1-3; 7 positions agree with TRBD1. The CDR3 contains 14 residues. V was clipped by 6 bases and J by 4 bases; unmatched bases: 9. Looked up from germline, CDR1 is DFQATT and CDR2 is SNEGSKA (reference sequence). CDR3 nucleotide sequence: TGCAGTGCCACCCGGGACAGATTAGGAAACACCATATATTTT. It yields the protein CSATRDRLGNTIYF.

The chain's CDR3 is CANIYWVNTEAFF. Here the CDR3 DNA reads TGTGCCAACATCTATTGGGTGAACACTGAAGCTTTCTTT. The V call is TRBV6-1, the J call TRBJ1-1; D gene unclear. This CDR3 is built from 13 residues. Between the trimmed V and J ends, which lost 10 bases and 0 bases, there was a span of 12 bases. Germline CDR1 reads MNHNS; CDR2 reads SASEGT.

This clone has a handful of counts. The chain combines TRBV6-5 with TRBJ2-7; TRBD1 aligns across 7 bases. The CDR3 sequence is 15 residues long. Trimming removed 0 bases from V and 2 bases from J; junction bases left unmatched: 4. CDR1 MNHEY and CDR2 SVGAGI come from the germline V gene. CDR3 residues: CASSYSRQGPYEQYV. CDR3 coding DNA: TGTGCCAGCAGTTACTCTCGACAGGGCCCCTACGAGCAGTACGTC.

The J gene is TRBJ2-7, the V gene TRBV11-3; 8 bases are shared with TRBD2. The trim removed 4 bases at V and 3 bases at J, leaving 8 bases unmatched. This CDR3 contains 15 residues. Germline-derived CDR1 and CDR2 are SGHNT and YENEEA. Here the CDR3 DNA reads TGTGCCAGCAGCTACGGGGGGGCAATAGTCTACGAGCAGTACTTC. It yields the protein CASSYGGAIVYEQYF.

In this sample, this clone turned up a few times. The rearrangement uses TRBV6-5 and TRBJ2-3, with 9 positions matching TRBD1. Trimming removed 4 bases from V and 3 bases from J; junction bases left unmatched: 5. The germline V gene encodes CDR1 MNHEY and CDR2 SVGAGI. This CDR3 has 15 amino acids. The CDR3 sequence: CASSSGQGVTDTQYF. CDR3 in DNA: TGTGCCAGCAGTTCGGGACAGGGTGTTACAGATACGCAGTATTTT.

The chain carries TRBV20-1 and TRBJ2-1, with TRBD2 matching over 8 bases. Trimming at V came to 2 bases and at J to 0 bases, leaving 0 bases not matched to a gene. The CDR3 contains 14 residues. In germline, CDR1 is DFQATT, CDR2 SNEGSKA (reference sequence). The CDR3 sequence is CSARLAGSYNEQFF. CDR3 sequence (DNA): TGCAGTGCTAGACTAGCGGGCTCCTACAATGAGCAGTTCTTC.

The sample holds a few counts of this clone. This sequence joins TRBV28 and TRBJ2-5; D unresolved. Deletions cut 2 bases from V and 11 bases from J, with 3 bases between. CDR3 length: 9 amino acids. CDR1 MDHEN and CDR2 SYDVKM come from the germline V gene. This CDR3 is CASSLEQYF. CDR3 nucleotides: TGTGCCAGCAGTTTAGAGCAGTACTTC.

This clone is categorized as medium-sized. CDR3 protein: CASSPSPGTGFRAFF. In nucleotides, the CDR3 is TGTGCCAGCAGCCCTAGTCCCGGGACCGGTTTTAGGGCTTTCTTT. The chain combines TRBV7-8 with TRBJ1-1; D might be TRBD1 (5 bases). This CDR3 contains 15 residues. The ends were cut back, 5 bases at V and 11 bases at J, with 24 bases in the middle. Germline CDR1 is SGHVS and CDR2 is FQNEAQ.

The chain links TRBV7-9 to TRBJ1-2; D not certain. The CDR3 runs to 13 residues. Between the trimmed V and J ends, which lost 5 bases and 2 bases, there was a span of 9 bases. Germline CDR1 and CDR2: SEHNR and FQNEAQ (reference sequence). CDR3 protein: CASSLFSNYGYTF. In nucleotides, the CDR3 is TGTGCCAGCAGCCTCTTCTCAAACTATGGCTACACCTTC.

This clone came up a few times. Other DNA sequences of this sample code for an identical CDR3. The CDR3 protein is CASRDSYNSPLHF. CDR3 DNA sequence: TGTGCCAGCAGGGACAGCTATAATTCACCCCTCCACTTT. The V and J genes are TRBV6-1 and TRBJ1-6; weak D call: TRBD1 (6 bases). The germline V and J ends were trimmed by 6 bases and 3 bases, with 6 bases remaining between them. Germline lookup yields CDR1 MNHNS and CDR2 SASEGT. This CDR3 spans 13 amino acids.

This clone was found a few times. The chain combines TRBV6-1 with TRBJ2-1, with D tentatively TRBD1 (5 bases). CDR3 length equals 14 residues. Trimming took off 7 bases at V and 4 bases at J, with 14 bases between the two ends. CDR1 and CDR2 from the germline V gene are MNHNS and SASEGT. CDR3 in DNA: TGTGCCAGCATGAAGGGGTATTTGTACAATGAGCAGTTCTTC. Protein product: CASMKGYLYNEQFF.

A few counts support this clone. V usage is TRBV9 and J usage is TRBJ2-1, with D hard to call. V was cut by 0 bases and J by 6 bases, with 13 bases left in between. Germline CDR1 is SGDLS and CDR2 is YYNGEE. This CDR3 comprises 15 residues. CDR3 nucleotide sequence: TGTGCCAGCAGCGTAGGGGGTGGAAGTCGCAATGAGCAGTTCTTC. It specifies CASSVGGGSRNEQFF.

CDR3 residues: CASSLSLGDTEAFF. The CDR3 nucleotides read TGTGCCAGCAGTTTATCGCTGGGGGACACTGAAGCTTTCTTT. The gene calls are TRBV27 and TRBJ1-1; tentatively, D is TRBD1 (5 bases). Per germline, CDR1 MNHEY and CDR2 SMNVEV (reference sequence). Trimming took 0 bases from V and 3 from J, leaving 8 bases between them. This CDR3 is built from 14 residues.

The chain is built from TRBV7-9 and TRBJ1-2; perhaps TRBD1 as D (5 bases). The germline V gene encodes CDR1 SEHNR and CDR2 FQNEAQ (reference sequence). The CDR3 consists of 13 residues. Trimming took 5 bases from V and 5 from J, leaving 12 bases between them. Here the CDR3 reads CASSPDWGYGYTF. CDR3 bases: TGTGCCAGCAGCCCAGATTGGGGGTATGGCTACACCTTC.

This clone is medium-sized within its sample. This rearrangement joins TRBV28 to TRBJ2-7; 7 bases match TRBD2. CDR3 length: 15 amino acids. Germline values: CDR1 MDHEN, CDR2 SYDVKM. J gave up 3 bases and V 4 bases, and 9 bases lay outside the gene matches. Here the CDR3 reads CASSSQKAGVYEQYF. The CDR3 DNA reads as TGTGCCAGCAGTTCCCAGAAGGCGGGGGTCTACGAGCAGTACTTC.

This clone was observed a handful of times. This CDR3 reads CASSSGTAYGYTF. CDR3 nucleotides: TGTGCCAGCAGTTCAGGGACAGCCTATGGCTACACCTTC. The chain has TRBV12-3 or TRBV12-4 and TRBJ1-2, with TRBD1 matching 7 bases. V shed 4 bases, J shed 4 bases, and the junction held 3 bases outside the gene matches. The CDR3 totals 13 residues.

The chain's CDR3 is CSASSGATNYGYTF. The CDR3 coding sequence is TGCAGTGCTTCCTCCGGGGCCACTAACTATGGCTACACCTTC. This chain uses TRBV20-1 with TRBJ1-2; tentatively, D is TRBD1 (5 bases). CDR1 and CDR2 from the germline V gene are DFQATT and SNEGSKA (reference sequence). The CDR3 length is 14 residues. The V end lost 5 bases, the J end lost 0 bases, and 13 bases lay between the germline ends.

The table lists this clone with a few counts. V gene TRBV27 combines with J gene TRBJ1-2; 10 bases match TRBD1. Germline CDR1 MNHEY, CDR2 SMNVEV (reference sequence). This CDR3 contains 14 residues. V was pared by 6 bases and J by 6 bases, with 7 bases of the junction left unmatched. CDR3 region: CASRFPGQGHGYTF. CDR3 DNA sequence: TGTGCCAGCAGGTTCCCGGGACAGGGGCATGGCTACACCTTC.

The chain is built from TRBV18 and TRBJ2-7; TRBD1 agrees at 7 bases. Germline loops: CDR1 KGHSH, CDR2 LQKENI. CDR3 length: 15 amino acids. After removal of 5 bases from V and 2 bases from J, the junction contained 9 bases not matched to a gene. As DNA, the CDR3 is TGTGCCAGCTCAGATGACCGGGACAGAACCTACGAGCAGTACTTC. The encoded protein is CASSDDRDRTYEQYF.

This clone has a handful of counts. The chain is built from TRBV27 and TRBJ2-2; the match to TRBD2 covers 9 bases. V gave up 7 bases and J gave up 8 bases; unmatched junction bases: 5. In germline, CDR1 is MNHEY, CDR2 SMNVEV (reference sequence). The CDR3 is made up of 13 amino acids. CDR3 sequence: CASKIAGAGELFF. CDR3 sequence (DNA): TGTGCCAGCAAAATAGCGGGAGCGGGGGAGCTGTTTTTT.

The gene calls are TRBV5-1 and TRBJ2-7; 11 bases are a match to TRBD1. The germline CDR1 and CDR2 sequences are SGHRS and YFSETQ. With 4 bases clipped from V and 4 bases from J, the junction kept 7 bases outside the gene matches. This CDR3 has 15 amino acids. CDR3 bases: TGCGCCAGCAGCCAACCGGGACAGGGGGAGTACGAGCAGTACTTC. Translation gives CASSQPGQGEYEQYF.

This clone appeared a few times. V and J are TRBV6-1 and TRBJ1-6; TRBD1 is a possible D gene (6 bases). The CDR3 is 16 amino acids. CDR1 is MNHNS and CDR2 is SASEGT in the germline V gene. V lost 1 base, J lost 6 bases, and 13 bases lay in between. The CDR3 is CASSEGLGGSNSPLHF. The CDR3 DNA is TGTGCCAGCAGTGAAGGGTTGGGGGGCAGTAATTCACCCCTCCACTTT.

The chain carries TRBV13 and TRBJ1-1, with D possibly matching TRBD1 (6 bases). The CDR3 is made up of 14 amino acids. Germline V gene lookup returns CDR1 PRHDT and CDR2 FYEKMQ (reference sequence). Deletions cut 0 bases from V and 4 bases from J, with 9 bases between. The CDR3 nucleotides are TGTGCCAGCAGCTTAGGAAGGGGGAGCACTGAAGCTTTCTTT. This sequence encodes CASSLGRGSTEAFF.